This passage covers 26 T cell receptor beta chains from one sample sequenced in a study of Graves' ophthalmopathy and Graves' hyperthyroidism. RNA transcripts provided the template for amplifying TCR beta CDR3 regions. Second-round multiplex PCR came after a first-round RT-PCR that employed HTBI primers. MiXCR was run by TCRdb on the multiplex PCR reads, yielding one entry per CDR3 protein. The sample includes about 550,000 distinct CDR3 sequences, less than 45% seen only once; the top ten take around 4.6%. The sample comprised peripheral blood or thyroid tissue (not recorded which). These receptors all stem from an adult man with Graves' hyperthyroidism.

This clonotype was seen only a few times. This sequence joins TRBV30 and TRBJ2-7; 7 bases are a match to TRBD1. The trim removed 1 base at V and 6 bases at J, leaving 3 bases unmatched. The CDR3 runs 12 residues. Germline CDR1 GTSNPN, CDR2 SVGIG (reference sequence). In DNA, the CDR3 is TGTGCCTGGAGTGGAGGGGGCGGCGAGCAGTACTTC. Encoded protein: CAWSGGGGEQYF.

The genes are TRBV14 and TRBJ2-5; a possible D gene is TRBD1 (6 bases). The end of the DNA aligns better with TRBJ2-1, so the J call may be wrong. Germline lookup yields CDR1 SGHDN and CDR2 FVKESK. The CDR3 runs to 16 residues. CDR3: CASSSPTTGQTYEQFF. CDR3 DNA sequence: TGTGCCAGCAGCTCCCCGACCACCGGACAGACGTATGAGCAGTTCTTC.

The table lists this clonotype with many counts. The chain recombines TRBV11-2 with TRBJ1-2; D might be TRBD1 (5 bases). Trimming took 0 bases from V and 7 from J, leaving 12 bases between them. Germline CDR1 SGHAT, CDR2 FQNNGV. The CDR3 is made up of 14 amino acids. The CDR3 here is CASSLDRVGIGYTF. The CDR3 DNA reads TGTGCCAGCAGCTTAGACAGGGTAGGAATTGGCTACACCTTC.

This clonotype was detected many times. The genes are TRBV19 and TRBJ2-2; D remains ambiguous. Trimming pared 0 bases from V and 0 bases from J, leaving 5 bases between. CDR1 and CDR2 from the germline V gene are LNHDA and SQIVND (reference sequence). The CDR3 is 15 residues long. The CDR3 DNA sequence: TGTGCCAGTAGTATAGACGGAGCGAACACCGGGGAGCTGTTTTTT. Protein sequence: CASSIDGANTGELFF.

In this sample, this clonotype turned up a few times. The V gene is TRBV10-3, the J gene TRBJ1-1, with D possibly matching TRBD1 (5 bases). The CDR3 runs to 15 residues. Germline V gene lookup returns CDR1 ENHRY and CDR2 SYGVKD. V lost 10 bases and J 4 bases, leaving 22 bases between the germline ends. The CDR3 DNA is TGTGCCAGCTCACGGGGACCCGAGGGTAGCACTGAAGCTTTCTTT. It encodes CASSRGPEGSTEAFF.

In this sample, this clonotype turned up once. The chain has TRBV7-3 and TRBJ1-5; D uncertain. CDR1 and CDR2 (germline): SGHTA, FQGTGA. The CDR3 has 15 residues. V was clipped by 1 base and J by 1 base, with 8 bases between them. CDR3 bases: TGTGCCAGCAGCTTAAGGGGTTTGAGCAATCAGCCCCAGCATTTT. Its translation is CASSLRGLSNQPQHF.

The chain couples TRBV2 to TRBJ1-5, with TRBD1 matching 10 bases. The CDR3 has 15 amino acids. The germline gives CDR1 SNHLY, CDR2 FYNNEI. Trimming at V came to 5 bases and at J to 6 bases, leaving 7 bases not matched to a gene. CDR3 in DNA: TGTGCCAGCAGTCCAACCGACAGGGGGCTTCAGCCCCAGCATTTT. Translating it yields CASSPTDRGLQPQHF.

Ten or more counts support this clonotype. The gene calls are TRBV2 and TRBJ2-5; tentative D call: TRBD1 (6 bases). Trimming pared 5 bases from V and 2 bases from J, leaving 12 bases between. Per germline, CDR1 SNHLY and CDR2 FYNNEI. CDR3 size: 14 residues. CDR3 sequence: CASSNRVGQETQYF. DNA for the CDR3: TGTGCCAGCAGTAACAGGGTGGGACAAGAGACCCAGTACTTC.

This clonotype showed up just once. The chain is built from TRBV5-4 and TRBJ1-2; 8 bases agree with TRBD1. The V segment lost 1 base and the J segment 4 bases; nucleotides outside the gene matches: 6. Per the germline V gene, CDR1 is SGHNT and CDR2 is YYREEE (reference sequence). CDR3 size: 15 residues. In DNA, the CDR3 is TGTGCCAGCAGCTTGTTGACAGGGGCTGCCTATGGCTACACCTTC. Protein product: CASSLLTGAAYGYTF.

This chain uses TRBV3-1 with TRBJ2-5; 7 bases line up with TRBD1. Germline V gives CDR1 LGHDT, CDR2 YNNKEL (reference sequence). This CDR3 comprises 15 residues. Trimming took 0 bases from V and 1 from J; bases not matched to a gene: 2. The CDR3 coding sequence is TGTGCCAGCAGCCAAGATCCAGGGGGCCAAGAGACCCAGTACTTC. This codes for CASSQDPGGQETQYF.

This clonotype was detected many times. CDR3 sequence: CASSVVPAGANVLTF. The CDR3 coding sequence is TGTGCCAGCAGCGTAGTCCCGGCTGGGGCCAACGTCCTGACTTTC. The chain employs TRBV9 and TRBJ2-6; D not certain. The CDR3 spans 15 residues. V lost 0 bases and J 2 bases, leaving 6 bases between the germline ends. Germline V lookup: CDR1 SGDLS, CDR2 YYNGEE.

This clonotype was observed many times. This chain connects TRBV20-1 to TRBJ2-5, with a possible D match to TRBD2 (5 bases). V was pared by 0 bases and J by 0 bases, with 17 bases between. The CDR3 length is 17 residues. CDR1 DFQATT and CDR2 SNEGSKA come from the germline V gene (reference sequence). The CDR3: CSARDSLGLSYQETQYF. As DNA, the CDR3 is TGCAGTGCTAGAGACTCCTTAGGACTTTCGTACCAAGAGACCCAGTACTTC.

The CDR3 nucleotides read TGTGCCAGCAGCGCGATAGGAGCGGGGGGGCCCTACGAGCAGTACTTC. Translating gives CASSAIGAGGPYEQYF. The gene calls are TRBV11-1 and TRBJ2-7; 10 bases are shared with TRBD2. Germline assignment: CDR1 SGHAT and CDR2 FQDESV (reference sequence). The CDR3 runs 16 residues. V lost 5 bases, J lost 2 bases, and 9 bases stayed unmatched.

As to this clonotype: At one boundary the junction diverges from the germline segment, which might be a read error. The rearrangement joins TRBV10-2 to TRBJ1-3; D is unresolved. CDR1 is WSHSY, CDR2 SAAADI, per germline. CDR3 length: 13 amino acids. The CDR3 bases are TGCGCCAGCAAGGACGTGTTTGGAAGCACCATATATTTT. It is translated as CASKDVFGSTIYF.

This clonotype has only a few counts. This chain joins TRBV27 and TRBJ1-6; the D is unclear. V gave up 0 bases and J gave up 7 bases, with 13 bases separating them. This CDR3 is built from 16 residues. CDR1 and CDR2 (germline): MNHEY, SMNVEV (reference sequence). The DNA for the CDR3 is TGTGCCAGCAGTTTATCATGGGCTGTAGAGAATTCACCCCTCCACTTT. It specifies CASSLSWAVENSPLHF.

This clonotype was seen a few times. CDR3 DNA sequence: TGTGCCTGGAGTGTATTGACAGGGGCATATGGCTACACCTTC. This encodes CAWSVLTGAYGYTF. J is TRBJ1-2 and V is TRBV30; 8 bases align to TRBD1. The CDR3 has 14 residues. Germline assignment: CDR1 GTSNPN and CDR2 SVGIG (reference sequence). The J segment lost 5 bases and the V segment lost 0 bases, leaving 5 bases of the junction unmatched.

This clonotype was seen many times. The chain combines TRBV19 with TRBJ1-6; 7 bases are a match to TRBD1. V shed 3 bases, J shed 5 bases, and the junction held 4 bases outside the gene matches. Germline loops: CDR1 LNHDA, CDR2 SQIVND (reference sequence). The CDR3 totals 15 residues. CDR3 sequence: CASSMTGSNNSPLHF. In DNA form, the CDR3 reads TGTGCCAGTAGTATGACAGGGAGTAATAATTCACCCCTCCACTTT.

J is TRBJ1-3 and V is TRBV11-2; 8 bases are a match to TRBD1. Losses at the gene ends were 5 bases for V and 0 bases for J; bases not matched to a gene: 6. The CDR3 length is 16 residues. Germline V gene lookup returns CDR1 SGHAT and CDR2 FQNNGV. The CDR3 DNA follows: TGTGCCAGCAGCCCGGAACAGGGGGACTCTGGAAACACCATATATTTT. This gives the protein CASSPEQGDSGNTIYF. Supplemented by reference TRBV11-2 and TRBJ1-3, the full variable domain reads EAGVAQSPRYKIIEKRQSVAFWCNPISGHATLYWYQQILGQGPKLLIQFQNNGVVDDSQLPKDRFSAERLKGVDSTLKIQPAKLEDSAVYLCASSPEQGDSGNTIYFGEGSWLTVV.

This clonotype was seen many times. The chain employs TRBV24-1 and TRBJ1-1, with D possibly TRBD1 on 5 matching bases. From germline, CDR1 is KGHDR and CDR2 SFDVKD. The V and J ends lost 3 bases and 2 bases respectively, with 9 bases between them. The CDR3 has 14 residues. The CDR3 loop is CATSDRQFNTEAFF. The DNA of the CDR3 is TGTGCCACCAGTGATAGACAGTTTAACACTGAAGCTTTCTTT.

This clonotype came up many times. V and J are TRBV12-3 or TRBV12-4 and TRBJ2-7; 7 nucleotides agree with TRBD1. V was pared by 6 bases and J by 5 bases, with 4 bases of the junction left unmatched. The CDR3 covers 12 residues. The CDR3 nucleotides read TGTGCCAGCAGCAAAGGGACAGACGAGCAGTACTTC. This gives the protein CASSKGTDEQYF.

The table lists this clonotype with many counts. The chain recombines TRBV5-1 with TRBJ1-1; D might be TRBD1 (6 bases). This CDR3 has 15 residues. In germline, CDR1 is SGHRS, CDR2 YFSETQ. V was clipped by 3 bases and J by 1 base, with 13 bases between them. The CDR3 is CASSSQGTRNTEAFF. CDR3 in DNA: TGCGCCAGCAGCTCCCAGGGGACAAGGAACACTGAAGCTTTCTTT.

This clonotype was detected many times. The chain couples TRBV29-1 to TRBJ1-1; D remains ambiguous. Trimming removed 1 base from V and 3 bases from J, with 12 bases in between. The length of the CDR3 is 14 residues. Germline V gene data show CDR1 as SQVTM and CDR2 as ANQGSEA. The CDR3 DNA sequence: TGCAGCGTTGAAGGTCCGGGTGGGTACACTGAAGCTTTCTTT. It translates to CSVEGPGGYTEAFF.

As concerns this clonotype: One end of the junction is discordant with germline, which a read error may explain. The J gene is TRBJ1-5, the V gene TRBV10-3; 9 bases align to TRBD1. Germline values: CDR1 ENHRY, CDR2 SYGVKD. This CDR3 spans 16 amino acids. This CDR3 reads CASSSPTGGRNQPQHF. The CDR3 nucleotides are TGTGCCAGCAGTTCCCCGACAGGGGGTCGGAATCAGCCCCAGCATTTT.

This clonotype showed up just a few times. The CDR3 nucleotides read TGTGCCGGACGGACAAAGCCCTACGAGCAGTACTTC. It yields the protein CAGRTKPYEQYF. The chain is built from TRBV30 and TRBJ2-7, with D possibly matching TRBD1 (5 bases). The CDR3 totals 12 residues. Per germline, CDR1 GTSNPN and CDR2 SVGIG (reference sequence). The V and J ends lost 8 bases and 2 bases respectively, with 13 bases between them. Full variable domain (outside the CDR3, taken from reference TRBV30 and TRBJ2-7): SQTIHQWPATLVQPVGSPLSLECTVEGTSNPNLYWYRQAAGRGLQLLFYSVGIGQISSEVPQNLSASRPQDRQFILSSKKLLLSDSGFYLCAGRTKPYEQYFGPGTRLTVT.

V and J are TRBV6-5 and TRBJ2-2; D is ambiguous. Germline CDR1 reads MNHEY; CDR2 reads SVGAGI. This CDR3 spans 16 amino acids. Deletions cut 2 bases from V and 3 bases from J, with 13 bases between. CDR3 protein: CASSYRDSSDTGELFF. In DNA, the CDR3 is TGTGCCAGCAGTTACAGGGATTCCTCGGACACCGGGGAGCTGTTTTTT.

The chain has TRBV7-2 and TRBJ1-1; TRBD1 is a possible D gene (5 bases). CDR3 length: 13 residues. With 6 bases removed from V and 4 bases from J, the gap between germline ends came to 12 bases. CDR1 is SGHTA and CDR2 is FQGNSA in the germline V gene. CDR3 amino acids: CASRLSGGTEAFF. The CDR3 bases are TGTGCCAGCAGGTTAAGTGGGGGCACTGAAGCTTTCTTT.